The 10 T cell receptor beta chains below were found in one sample sequenced in a study of T cell responses to AZD1222 COVID-19 vaccine. Measured with immunoSEQ multiplex PCR; TCRdb has only the in-frame clones, and not every one. The repertoire holds approximately 35,000 clones, with 80% to 90% as singletons. The input for sequencing was peripheral blood, taken on day 0 of AZD1222 vaccination. Source of these receptors: an adult in good health.

The gene calls are TRBV27 and TRBJ1-2, with 11 bases aligning to TRBD1. The CDR3 contains 13 residues. Germline V gene data show CDR1 as MNHEY and CDR2 as SMNVEV (reference sequence). The ends lost 8 bases at V and 4 bases at J; junction bases unmatched: 3. In nucleotides, the CDR3 is TGTGCCAGCTGGACAGGGGGCGCCTATGGCTACACCTTC. Residues: CASWTGGAYGYTF.

V and J are TRBV2 and TRBJ1-5; no clear D gene. The ends were cut back, 8 bases at V and 3 bases at J, with 11 bases in the middle. The CDR3 spans 13 residues. Germline assignment: CDR1 SNHLY and CDR2 FYNNEI. DNA of the CDR3: TGTGCCAGCTCGTTGCAGTCCAATCAGCCCCAGCATTTT. Its protein is CASSLQSNQPQHF.

This chain joins TRBV10-3 and TRBJ1-2, with a possible D match to TRBD1 (6 bases). Germline loops: CDR1 ENHRY, CDR2 SYGVKD. V lost 8 bases, J lost 2 bases, and 9 bases lay in between. There are 12 residues in the CDR3. Written as DNA, the CDR3 is TGTGCCATCTATCAGGGGAACTATGGCTACACCTTC. Translation gives CAIYQGNYGYTF.

The table lists this clone with a few counts. The chain has TRBV30 and TRBJ1-6, with a tentative D call TRBD1 (5 bases). V lost 4 bases to trimming and J lost 4 bases, with 14 bases between them. The germline V gene encodes CDR1 GTSNPN and CDR2 SVGIG (reference sequence). This CDR3 has 15 residues. This chain's CDR3 is CAWTRGGLYNSPLHF. CDR3 nucleotide sequence: TGTGCCTGGACCCGGGGGGGATTATATAATTCACCCCTCCACTTT.

This clone was seen once. The chain employs TRBV10-3 and TRBJ2-7, with 10 bases lining up with TRBD2. Germline V gene data show CDR1 as ENHRY and CDR2 as SYGVKD. The CDR3 consists of 16 residues. The trim removed 2 bases at V and 2 bases at J, leaving 6 bases unmatched. The CDR3 nucleotides read TGTGCCATCAGTGAGCCCGGGCTAGCGGGGGCCTACGAGCAGTACTTC. Translation gives CAISEPGLAGAYEQYF.

The chain couples TRBV7-3 to TRBJ1-1; D possibly corresponds to TRBD1 (6 bases). There are 15 residues in the CDR3. The germline gives CDR1 SGHTA, CDR2 FQGTGA. V was pared by 6 bases and J by 1 base, with 15 bases between. CDR3 nucleotides: TGTGCCAGCAGATTGACAGGCGAAAAGAACACTGAAGCTTTCTTT. Translated, it gives CASRLTGEKNTEAFF.

V gene TRBV6-5 combines with J gene TRBJ1-5; TRBD1 is a possible D gene (5 bases). Germline CDR1 reads MNHEY; CDR2 reads SVGAGI. The V gene lost 2 bases and the J gene lost 1 base, with 9 bases spanning the gap. The CDR3 is made up of 15 amino acids. CDR3 sequence reads: CASSYTRVSNQPQHF. The CDR3 DNA reads as TGTGCCAGCAGTTACACCAGGGTAAGCAATCAGCCCCAGCATTTT.

The V call is TRBV6-5, the J call TRBJ2-7, with D maybe TRBD2 (5 bases). The CDR3 has 13 residues. V was shortened by 8 bases and J by 3 bases, with 14 bases between the two germline ends. Germline V gives CDR1 MNHEY, CDR2 SVGAGI. CDR3 sequence (DNA): TGTGCCAGCCTGCGCGACTATGGCTACGAGCAGTACTTC. Protein: CASLRDYGYEQYF.

The rearrangement links TRBV2 to TRBJ1-5, with D maybe TRBD1 (6 bases). In germline, CDR1 is SNHLY, CDR2 FYNNEI. Trimming took 3 bases from V and 6 from J, leaving 12 bases between them. The CDR3 sequence is 14 residues long. CDR3 nucleotide sequence: TGTGCCAGCAGTGACGTACAGGGAGGTCAGCCCCAGCATTTT. Translated: CASSDVQGGQPQHF. Combining the CDR3 with reference TRBV2 and TRBJ1-5 gives the whole variable domain EPEVTQTPSHQVTQMGQEVILRCVPISNHLYFYWYRQILGQKVEFLVSFYNNEISEKSEIFDDQFSVERPDGSNFTLKIRSTKLEDSAMYFCASSDVQGGQPQHFGDGTRLSIL.

This sequence joins TRBV6-7 and TRBJ1-2; 9 nucleotides align to TRBD1. TRBV6-7 is an ORF for which the function is uncertain. This CDR3 spans 18 amino acids. V lost 6 bases and J lost 2; bases outside the gene matches: 16. CDR3 DNA: TGTGCCAGCAGAAGCCCACCGGGACAGGGAGGGAAGAACTATGGCTACACCTTC. It encodes CASRSPPGQGGKNYGYTF.